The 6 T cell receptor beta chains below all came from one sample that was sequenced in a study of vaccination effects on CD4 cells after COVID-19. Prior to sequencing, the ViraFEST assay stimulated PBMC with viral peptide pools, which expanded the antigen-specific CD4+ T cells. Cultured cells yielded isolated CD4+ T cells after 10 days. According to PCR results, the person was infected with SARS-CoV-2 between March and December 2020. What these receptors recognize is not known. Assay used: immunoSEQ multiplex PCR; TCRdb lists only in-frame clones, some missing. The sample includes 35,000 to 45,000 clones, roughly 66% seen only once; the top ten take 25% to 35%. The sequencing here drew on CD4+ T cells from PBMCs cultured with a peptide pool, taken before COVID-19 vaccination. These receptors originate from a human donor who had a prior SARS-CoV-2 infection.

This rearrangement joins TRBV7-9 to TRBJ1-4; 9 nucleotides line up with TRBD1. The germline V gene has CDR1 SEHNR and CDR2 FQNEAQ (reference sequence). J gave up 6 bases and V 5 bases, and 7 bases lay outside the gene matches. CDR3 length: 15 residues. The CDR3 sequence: CASSGYRGPDEKLFF. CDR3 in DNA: TGTGCCAGCAGCGGATACAGGGGGCCGGATGAAAAACTGTTTTTT.

The CDR3 DNA reads TGTGCCAGCAGTTTGATGGGGTCCCCGCAGTACTTC. It translates to CASSLMGSPQYF. This rearrangement joins TRBV12-3 or TRBV12-4 to TRBJ2-7; D unclear. The CDR3 totals 12 residues. The germline V and J ends were trimmed by 3 bases and 9 bases, with 12 bases remaining between them.

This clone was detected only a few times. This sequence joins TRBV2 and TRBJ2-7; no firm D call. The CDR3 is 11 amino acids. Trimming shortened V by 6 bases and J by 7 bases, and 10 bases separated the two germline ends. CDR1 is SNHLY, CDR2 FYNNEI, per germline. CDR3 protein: CASSLNREQYF. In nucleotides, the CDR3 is TGTGCCAGCAGCCTTAATAGGGAGCAGTACTTC.

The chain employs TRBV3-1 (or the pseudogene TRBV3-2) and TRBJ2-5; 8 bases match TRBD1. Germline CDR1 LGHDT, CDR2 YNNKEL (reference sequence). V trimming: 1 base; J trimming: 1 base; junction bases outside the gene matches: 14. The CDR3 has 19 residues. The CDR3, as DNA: TGTGCCAGCAGCCAAGTTAAGGCTGTAAGCGGACAGGGCCAAGAGACCCAGTACTTC. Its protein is CASSQVKAVSGQGQETQYF.

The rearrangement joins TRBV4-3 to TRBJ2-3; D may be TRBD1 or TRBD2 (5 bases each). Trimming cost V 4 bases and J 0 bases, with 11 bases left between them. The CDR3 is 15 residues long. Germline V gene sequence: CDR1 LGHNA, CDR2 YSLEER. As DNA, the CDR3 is TGCGCCAGCAGCCCCCGGGACGTAAGCACAGATACGCAGTATTTT. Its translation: CASSPRDVSTDTQYF.

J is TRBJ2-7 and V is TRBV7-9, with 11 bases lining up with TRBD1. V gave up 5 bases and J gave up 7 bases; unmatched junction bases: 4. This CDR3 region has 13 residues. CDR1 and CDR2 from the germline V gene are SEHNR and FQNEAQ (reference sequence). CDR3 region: CASSLGTGGEQYF. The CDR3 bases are TGTGCCAGCAGCCTCGGGACAGGGGGTGAGCAGTACTTC. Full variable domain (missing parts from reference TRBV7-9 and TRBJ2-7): DTGVSQNPRHKITKRGQNVTFRCDPISEHNRLYWYRQTLGQGPEFLTYFQNEAQLEKSRLLSDRFSAERPKGSFSTLEIQRTEQGDSAMYLCASSLGTGGEQYFGPGTRLTVT.